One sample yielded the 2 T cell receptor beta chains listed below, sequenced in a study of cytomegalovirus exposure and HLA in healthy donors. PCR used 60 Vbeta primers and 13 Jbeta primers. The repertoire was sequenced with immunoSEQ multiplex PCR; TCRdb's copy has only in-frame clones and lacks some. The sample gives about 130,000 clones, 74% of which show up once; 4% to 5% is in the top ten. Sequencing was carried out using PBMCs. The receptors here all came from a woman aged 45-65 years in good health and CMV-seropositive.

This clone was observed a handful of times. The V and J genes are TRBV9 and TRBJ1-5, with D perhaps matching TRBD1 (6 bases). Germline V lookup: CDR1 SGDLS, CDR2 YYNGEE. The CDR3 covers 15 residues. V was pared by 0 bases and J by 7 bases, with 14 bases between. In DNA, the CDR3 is TGTGCCAGCAGCGTAGACGGCAGGGGAGAGCAGCCCCAGCATTTT. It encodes CASSVDGRGEQPQHF.

The CDR3 loop is CSAGATTYEQYF. The CDR3, as DNA: TGCAGCGCCGGCGCGACAACCTACGAGCAGTACTTC. This chain links TRBV29-1 with TRBJ2-5; D is ambiguous. The J call may be mistaken, given a closer DNA end match to TRBJ2-7. The CDR3 consists of 12 residues. Germline assignment: CDR1 SQVTM and CDR2 ANQGSEA.